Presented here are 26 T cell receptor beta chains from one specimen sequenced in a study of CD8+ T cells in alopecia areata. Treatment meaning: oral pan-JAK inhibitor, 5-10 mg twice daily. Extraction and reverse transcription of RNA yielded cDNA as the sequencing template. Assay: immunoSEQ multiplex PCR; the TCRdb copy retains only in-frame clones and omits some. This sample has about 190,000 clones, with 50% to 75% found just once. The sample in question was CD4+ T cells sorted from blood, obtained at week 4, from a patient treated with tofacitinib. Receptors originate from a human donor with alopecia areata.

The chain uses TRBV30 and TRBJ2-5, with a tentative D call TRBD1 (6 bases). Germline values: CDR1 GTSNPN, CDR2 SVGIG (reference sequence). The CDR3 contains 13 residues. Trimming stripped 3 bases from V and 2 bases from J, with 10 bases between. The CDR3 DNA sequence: TGTGCCTGGAGCGGACAGAGACAAGAGACCCAGTACTTC. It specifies CAWSGQRQETQYF.

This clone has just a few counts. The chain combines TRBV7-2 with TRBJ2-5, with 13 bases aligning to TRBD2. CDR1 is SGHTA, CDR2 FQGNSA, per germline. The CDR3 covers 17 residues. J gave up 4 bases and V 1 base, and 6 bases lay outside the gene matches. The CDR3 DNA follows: TGTGCCAGCAGCTTAGAAACCTGGACTAGCGGGGGAGAGACCCAGTACTTC. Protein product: CASSLETWTSGGETQYF. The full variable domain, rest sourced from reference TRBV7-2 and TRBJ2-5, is GAGVSQSPSNKVTEKGKDVELRCDPISGHTALYWYRQSLGQGLEFLIYFQGNSAPDKSGLPSDRFSAERTGGSVSTLTIQRTQQEDSAVYLCASSLETWTSGGETQYFGPGTRLLVL.

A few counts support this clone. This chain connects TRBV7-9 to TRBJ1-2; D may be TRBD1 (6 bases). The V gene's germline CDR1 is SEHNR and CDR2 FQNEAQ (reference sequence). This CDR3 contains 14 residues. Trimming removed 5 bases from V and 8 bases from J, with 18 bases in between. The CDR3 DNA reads TGTGCCAGCAGCCCAGAGACGACAGGAGCGGGCTACACCTTC. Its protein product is CASSPETTGAGYTF. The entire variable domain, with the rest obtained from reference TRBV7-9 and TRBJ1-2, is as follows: DTGVSQNPRHKITKRGQNVTFRCDPISEHNRLYWYRQTLGQGPEFLTYFQNEAQLEKSRLLSDRFSAERPKGSFSTLEIQRTEQGDSAMYLCASSPETTGAGYTFGSGTRLTVV.

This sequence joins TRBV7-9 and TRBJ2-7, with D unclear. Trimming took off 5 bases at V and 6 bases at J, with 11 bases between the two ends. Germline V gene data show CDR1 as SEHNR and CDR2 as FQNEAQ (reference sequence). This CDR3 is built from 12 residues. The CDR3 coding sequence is TGTGCCAGCAGCGAAACGAGAAGCGAGCAGTACTTC. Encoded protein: CASSETRSEQYF.

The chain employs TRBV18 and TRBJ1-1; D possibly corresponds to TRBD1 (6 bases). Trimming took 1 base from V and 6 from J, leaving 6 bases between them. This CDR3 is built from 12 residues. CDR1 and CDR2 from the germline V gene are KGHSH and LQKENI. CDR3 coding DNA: TGTGCCAGCTCACCACAGGGGGCTGAAGCTTTCTTT. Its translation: CASSPQGAEAFF. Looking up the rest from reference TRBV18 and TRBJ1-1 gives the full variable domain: NAGVMQNPRHLVRRRGQEARLRCSPMKGHSHVYWYRQLPEEGLKFMVYLQKENIIDESGMPKERFSAEFPKEGPSILRIQQVVRGDSAAYFCASSPQGAEAFFGQGTRLTVV.

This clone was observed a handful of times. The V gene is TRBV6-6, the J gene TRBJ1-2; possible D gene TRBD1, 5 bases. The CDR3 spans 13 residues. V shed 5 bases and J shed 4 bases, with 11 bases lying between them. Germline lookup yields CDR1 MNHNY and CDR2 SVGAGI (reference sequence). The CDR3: CASSPGTGYGYTF. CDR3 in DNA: TGTGCCAGCAGTCCGGGGACGGGCTATGGCTACACCTTC.

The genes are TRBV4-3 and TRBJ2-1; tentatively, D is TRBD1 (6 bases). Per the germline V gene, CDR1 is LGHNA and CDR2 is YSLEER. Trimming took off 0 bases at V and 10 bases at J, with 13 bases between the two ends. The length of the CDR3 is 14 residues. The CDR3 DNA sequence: TGCGCCAGCAGCCAAGAGTGGGGGCTAGGAGAGCAGTTCTTC. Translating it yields CASSQEWGLGEQFF.

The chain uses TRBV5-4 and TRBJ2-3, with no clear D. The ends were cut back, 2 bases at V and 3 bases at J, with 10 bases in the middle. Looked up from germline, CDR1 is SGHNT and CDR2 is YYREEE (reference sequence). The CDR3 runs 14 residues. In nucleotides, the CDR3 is TGTGCCAGCAGCTTACAAGGCGGAACAGATACGCAGTATTTT. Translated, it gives CASSLQGGTDTQYF.

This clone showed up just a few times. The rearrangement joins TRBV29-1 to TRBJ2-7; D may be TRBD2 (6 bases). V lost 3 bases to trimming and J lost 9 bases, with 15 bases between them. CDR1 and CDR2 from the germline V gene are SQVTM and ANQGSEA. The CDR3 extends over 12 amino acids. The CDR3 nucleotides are TGCAGCGTTGATGGGGGGAGTAAGCGGCAGTACTTC. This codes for CSVDGGSKRQYF.

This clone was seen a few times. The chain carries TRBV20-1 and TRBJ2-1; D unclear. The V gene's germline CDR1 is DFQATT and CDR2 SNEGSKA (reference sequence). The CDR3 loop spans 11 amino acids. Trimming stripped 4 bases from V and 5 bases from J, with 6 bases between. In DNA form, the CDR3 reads TGCAGTGCTAAGGCCGACAATGAGCAGTTCTTC. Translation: CSAKADNEQFF.

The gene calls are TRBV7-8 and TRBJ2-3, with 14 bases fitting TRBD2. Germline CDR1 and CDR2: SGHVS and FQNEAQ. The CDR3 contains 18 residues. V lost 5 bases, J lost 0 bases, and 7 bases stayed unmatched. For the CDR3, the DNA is TGTGCCAGCAGCGATCTCGGGACTAGCGGGGGTAGCACAGATACGCAGTATTTT. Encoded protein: CASSDLGTSGGSTDTQYF. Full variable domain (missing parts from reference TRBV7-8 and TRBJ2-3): GAGVSQSPRYKVAKRGQDVALRCDPISGHVSLFWYQQALGQGPEFLTYFQNEAQLDKSGLPSDRFFAERPEGSVSTLKIQRTQQEDSAVYLCASSDLGTSGGSTDTQYFGPGTRLTVL.

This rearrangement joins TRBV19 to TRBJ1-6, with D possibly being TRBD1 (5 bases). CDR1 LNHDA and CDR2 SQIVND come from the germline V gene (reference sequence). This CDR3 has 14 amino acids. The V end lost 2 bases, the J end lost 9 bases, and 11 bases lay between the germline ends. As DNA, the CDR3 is TGTGCCAGTAGTATATTGGGGGTTGGTTCACCCCTCCACTTT. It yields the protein CASSILGVGSPLHF.

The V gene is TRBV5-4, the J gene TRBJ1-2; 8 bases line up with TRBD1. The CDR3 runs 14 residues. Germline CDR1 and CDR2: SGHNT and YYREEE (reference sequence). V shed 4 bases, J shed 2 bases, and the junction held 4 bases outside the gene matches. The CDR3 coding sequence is TGTGCCAGCAGCCCGGACAGGGAGAACTATGGCTACACCTTC. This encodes CASSPDRENYGYTF.

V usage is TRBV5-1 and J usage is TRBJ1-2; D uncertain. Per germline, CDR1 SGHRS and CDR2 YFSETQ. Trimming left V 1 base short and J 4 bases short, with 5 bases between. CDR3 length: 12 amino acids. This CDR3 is CASSLTGYGYTF. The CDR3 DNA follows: TGCGCCAGCAGCTTGACGGGCTATGGCTACACCTTC.

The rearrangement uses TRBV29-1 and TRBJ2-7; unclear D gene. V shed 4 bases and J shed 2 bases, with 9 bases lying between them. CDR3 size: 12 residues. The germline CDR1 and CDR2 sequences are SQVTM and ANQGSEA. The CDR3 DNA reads TGCAGCGTTGCCCTTGTAGCCTACGAGCAGTACTTC. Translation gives CSVALVAYEQYF.

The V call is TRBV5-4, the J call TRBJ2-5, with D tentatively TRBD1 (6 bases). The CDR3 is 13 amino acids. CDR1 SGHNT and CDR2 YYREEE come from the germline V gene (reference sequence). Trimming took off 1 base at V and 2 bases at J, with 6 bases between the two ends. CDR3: CASSLRGQETQYF. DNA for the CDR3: TGTGCCAGCAGCTTGAGGGGGCAAGAGACCCAGTACTTC.

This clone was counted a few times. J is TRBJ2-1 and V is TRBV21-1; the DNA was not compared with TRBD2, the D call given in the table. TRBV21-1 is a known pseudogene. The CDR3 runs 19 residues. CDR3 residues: CATPGGLAGGHRGWDEQFF. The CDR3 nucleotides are TGTGCCACCCCGGGGGGACTAGCGGGGGGCCATAGGGGTTGGGATGAGCAGTTCTTC.

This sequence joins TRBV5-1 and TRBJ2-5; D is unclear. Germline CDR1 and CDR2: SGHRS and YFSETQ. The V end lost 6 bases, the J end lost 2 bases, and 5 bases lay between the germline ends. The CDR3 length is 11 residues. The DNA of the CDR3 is TGCGCCAGCACCCAGCAAGAGACCCAGTACTTC. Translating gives CASTQQETQYF.

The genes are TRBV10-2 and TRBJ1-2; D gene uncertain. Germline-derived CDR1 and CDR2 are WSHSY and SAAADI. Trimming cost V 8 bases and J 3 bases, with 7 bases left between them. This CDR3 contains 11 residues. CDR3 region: CASGGHYGYTF. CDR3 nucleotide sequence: TGCGCCAGCGGTGGTCACTATGGCTACACCTTC.

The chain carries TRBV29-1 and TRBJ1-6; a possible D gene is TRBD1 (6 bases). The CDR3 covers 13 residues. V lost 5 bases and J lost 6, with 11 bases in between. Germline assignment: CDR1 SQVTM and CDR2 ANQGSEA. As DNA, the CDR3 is TGCAGCGTTCAACAGGGTCCTAATTCACCCCTCCACTTT. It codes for CSVQQGPNSPLHF. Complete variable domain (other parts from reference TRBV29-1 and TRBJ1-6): SAVISQKPSRDICQRGTSLTIQCQVDSQVTMMFWYRQQPGQSLTLIATANQGSEATYESGFVIDKFPISRPNLTFSTLTVSNMSPEDSSIYLCSVQQGPNSPLHFGNGTRLTVT.

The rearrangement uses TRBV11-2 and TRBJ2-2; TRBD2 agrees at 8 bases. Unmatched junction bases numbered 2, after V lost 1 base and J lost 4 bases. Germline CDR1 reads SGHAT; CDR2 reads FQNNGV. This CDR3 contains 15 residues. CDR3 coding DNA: TGTGCCAGCAGCTTAGCGGGGGGGCCCACCGGGGAGCTGTTTTTT. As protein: CASSLAGGPTGELFF.

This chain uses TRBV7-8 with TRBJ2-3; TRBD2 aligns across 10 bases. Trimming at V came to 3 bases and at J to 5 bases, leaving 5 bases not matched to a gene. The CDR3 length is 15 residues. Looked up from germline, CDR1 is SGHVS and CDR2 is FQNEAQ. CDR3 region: CASSFLSGGKDTQYF. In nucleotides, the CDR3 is TGTGCCAGCAGCTTCCTTAGCGGGGGGAAAGATACGCAGTATTTT. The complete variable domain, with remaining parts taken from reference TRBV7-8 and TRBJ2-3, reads GAGVSQSPRYKVAKRGQDVALRCDPISGHVSLFWYQQALGQGPEFLTYFQNEAQLDKSGLPSDRFFAERPEGSVSTLKIQRTQQEDSAVYLCASSFLSGGKDTQYFGPGTRLTVL.

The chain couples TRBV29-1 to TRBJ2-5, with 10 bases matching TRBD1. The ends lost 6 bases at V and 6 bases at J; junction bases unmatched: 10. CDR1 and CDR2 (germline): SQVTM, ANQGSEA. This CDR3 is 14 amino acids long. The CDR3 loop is CSVARTGGGQTQYF. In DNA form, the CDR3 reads TGCAGCGTAGCCAGGACAGGGGGGGGACAGACCCAGTACTTC.

The CDR3 DNA sequence: TGTGCCAGCATACCGGGACAGGGTGTCTACGAGCAGTACTTC. Translated: CASIPGQGVYEQYF. The chain is built from TRBV28 and TRBJ2-7, with 9 bases fitting TRBD1. CDR1 is MDHEN and CDR2 is SYDVKM in the germline V gene. The CDR3 has 14 residues. Trimming cost V 7 bases and J 3 bases; bases outside gene matches: 7.

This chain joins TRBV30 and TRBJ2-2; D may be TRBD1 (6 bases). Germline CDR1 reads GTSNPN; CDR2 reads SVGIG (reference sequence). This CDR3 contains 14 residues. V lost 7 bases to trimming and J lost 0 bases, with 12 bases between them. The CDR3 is CASSTGPNTGELFF. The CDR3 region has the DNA TGTGCCTCCTCCACAGGGCCGAACACCGGGGAGCTGTTTTTT.

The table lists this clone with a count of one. CDR3 amino acids: CSVSGPGHINQPQHF. DNA for the CDR3: TGCAGCGTTTCCGGACCGGGACATATCAATCAGCCCCAGCATTTT. This chain joins TRBV29-1 and TRBJ1-5; maybe TRBD1 (6 bases). Germline CDR1 reads SQVTM; CDR2 reads ANQGSEA. CDR3 length: 15 residues. Trimming removed 5 bases at V and 3 bases at J, with 17 bases between. Combining the CDR3 with reference TRBV29-1 and TRBJ1-5 gives the whole variable domain SAVISQKPSRDICQRGTSLTIQCQVDSQVTMMFWYRQQPGQSLTLIATANQGSEATYESGFVIDKFPISRPNLTFSTLTVSNMSPEDSSIYLCSVSGPGHINQPQHFGDGTRLSIL.